The text below deals with one TCR beta chain. Its antigen is not identified. The table came from immunoSEQ multiplex PCR; TCRdb's copy has only in-frame clones and leaves some out. The sample holds 100,000 or so clones, nearly 95% seen once. The data derive from a study of siplizumab effects on memory and regulatory T cells. General study findings and limits: Proliferating Tregs in siplizumab cultures were never verified as suppressive. Naive T cells seemed more diverse than memory cells; they also seemed major alloresponse contributors. Sequences below about 10^-5 frequency were poorly captured, and few alloreactive clones mapped to unstimulated subsets. No naive or memory phenotype could be assigned to roughly 75-96% of proliferating clones.

V lost 3 bases to trimming and J lost 0 bases; unmatched junction nucleotides: 10. In germline, CDR1 is SEHNR, CDR2 FQNEAQ (reference sequence). The CDR3 has 18 amino acids. This TCR was sampled from a human donor in good health. The sample consisted of non-Treg CD4+ T cells sorted from blood. This chain joins TRBV7-9 and TRBJ2-2; 7 bases line up with TRBD1. CDR3: CASSFKAPTGPNTGELFF. CDR3 nucleotide sequence: TGTGCCAGCAGCTTTAAAGCCCCGACAGGGCCGAACACCGGGGAGCTGTTTTTT.